This T cell receptor beta chain was sequenced in a study of shared clonotypes between healthy human individuals. The ends were cut back, 3 bases at V and 7 bases at J, with 13 bases in the middle. Germline lookup yields CDR1 SGHAT and CDR2 FQNNGV. CDR3 length: 15 residues. Researchers partitioned CD4+ cells into CD45RA+ naive and CD45RA-negative memory subsets. The data were produced by immunoSEQ multiplex PCR, yet TCRdb's version contains in-frame clones alone and is incomplete. Found here are around 2.3 million clones, approximately 94% of them singletons; the top ten hold 0.13%. This TCR derives from a man aged 18 to 29 in good health. The sequencing input was naive CD4+ T cells sorted from blood. Stated subset: CD45RA+ positively selected. This chain uses TRBV11-2 with TRBJ1-6; maybe TRBD1 (5 bases). The CDR3 sequence is CASSLIRGGNSPLHF. CDR3 in DNA: TGTGCCAGCAGCTTGATTCGGGGCGGGAATTCACCCCTCCACTTT.